This T cell receptor (beta chain) was sequenced during a study of cytomegalovirus exposure and HLA in healthy donors. Study summary: The 110 million or so unique TCR beta sequences, from roughly 170 million T cells, were found by an earlier analysis. Study results and limitations: In a later analysis, donors in an Asian-associated ancestry cluster reportedly had fewer N-insertions in productive TCRs than the cohort mean. Presence/absence analyses rested on an assumption that sequencing depth was roughly uniform across donors.

Both 60 Vbeta primers and 13 Jbeta primers went into the PCR. Assay used: immunoSEQ multiplex PCR; TCRdb lists only in-frame clones, some missing. The sample gives over 150,000 clones, roughly 74% of which show up once; roughly 2.8% is in the top ten. As to this clone: Its antigen is unidentified.

This CDR3 region has 15 residues. V was pared by 0 bases and J by 7 bases, with 13 bases between. Germline CDR1 is LGHNA and CDR2 is YNFKEQ. The receptor comes from a man aged 18 to 35 in good health and CMV-seronegative. The J gene is TRBJ1-5, the V gene TRBV4-2; possibly TRBD1 for D (5 bases). Sequenced material: PBMCs. The CDR3, as DNA: TGTGCCAGCAGCCAAGATAAGCGGGGGAACCAGCCCCAGCATTTT. Its protein product is CASSQDKRGNQPQHF.